A single TCR beta chain is shown here with its context. Its matching antigen is unknown. The donors were part of the roughly 130-subject validation cohort, which stood apart from the approximately 640-subject first cohort. The sample belongs to a study of cytomegalovirus exposure and HLA in healthy donors. General study findings and limits: A classifier reportedly called cytomegalovirus status with high sensitivity and specificity. Within the approximately 130 validation repertoires, first-cohort TCR clusters tended to co-occur, according to a later analysis. Specificity of three CMV-associated chains for CMV antigens was verified in vitro.

Only in-frame clones appear in the TCRdb table, and some are missing; sequencing was by immunoSEQ multiplex PCR. This table holds 150,000 to 200,000 clones, about 90% found once. Germline lookup yields CDR1 MDHEN and CDR2 SYDVKM. This CDR3 comprises 12 residues. V lost 10 bases, J lost 6 bases, and 16 bases lay in between. This TCR came from a woman younger than 30 in good health and CMV-seropositive. Input material: PBMCs. This chain joins TRBV28 and TRBJ2-7; no clear D gene. Written as DNA, the CDR3 is TGTGCCACCGGTCCCCCAGCGTTCGAGCAGTACTTC. The encoded protein is CATGPPAFEQYF.